This TCR beta chain is drawn from a study of EBV T-cell therapy then PD-1 blockade in nasopharyngeal carcinoma. The assay was immunoSEQ multiplex PCR, and TCRdb's table has in-frame clones only and misses some. The top ten hold about 27% of the sample, which has 20,000 or so clones, approximately 80% seen once. This clone came up once. Antigen unknown. Sample treatment: AdE1-LMPpoly-expanded autologous EBV-specific T-cell therapy followed by anti-PD-1 nivolumab. Per germline, CDR1 LGHDT and CDR2 YNNKEL (reference sequence). V lost 4 bases to trimming and J lost 7 bases, with 20 bases between them. The CDR3 totals 16 residues.

The J gene is TRBJ1-5, the V gene TRBV3-1 (or the pseudogene TRBV3-2); possibly TRBD1 for D (6 bases). The TCR was taken from a man aged 40-49 years with nasopharyngeal carcinoma. Sequences were derived from CD8+ T cells from blood, sampled at roughly day 61 from a patient whose treatment included autologous EBV-specific T cells and nivolumab. The CDR3 DNA follows: TGTGCCAGCAGCCCAGCGTCCGGGGGGCTCGAGCAGCCCCAGCATTTT. Its protein product is CASSPASGGLEQPQHF.